The clone carrying this TCR beta chain has at least ten counts. The J segment lost 2 bases and the V segment lost 4 bases, leaving 7 bases of the junction unmatched. This CDR3 comprises 16 residues. The V gene's germline CDR1 is MDHEN and CDR2 SYDVKM. TCRdb re-derived calls from the RACE reads in MiXCR, one entry per CDR3 protein. This repertoire shows tens of thousands of distinct CDR3 sequences, roughly a tenth found once; its top ten account for around 10%. The source of the sample is a study of human T cells and chemical hapten exposure. The time point: pre-sensitization, week 0. Described treatment: therapeutic diphenylcyclopropenone sensitization with weekly scalp DPC.

The gene calls are TRBV28 and TRBJ2-5; 10 bases are a match to TRBD1. This receptor was identified in a man in his forties or fifties with alopecia areata. Some clones in this sample may be carry-over from other donors' samples. Sequenced here: whole blood, sampled in connection with sensitization to the hapten diphenylcyclopropenone (DPC). DNA for the CDR3: TGTGCCAGCAGTTCGGGCGGGACAGGGGCGCAAGAGACCCAGTACTTC. As protein: CASSSGGTGAQETQYF.